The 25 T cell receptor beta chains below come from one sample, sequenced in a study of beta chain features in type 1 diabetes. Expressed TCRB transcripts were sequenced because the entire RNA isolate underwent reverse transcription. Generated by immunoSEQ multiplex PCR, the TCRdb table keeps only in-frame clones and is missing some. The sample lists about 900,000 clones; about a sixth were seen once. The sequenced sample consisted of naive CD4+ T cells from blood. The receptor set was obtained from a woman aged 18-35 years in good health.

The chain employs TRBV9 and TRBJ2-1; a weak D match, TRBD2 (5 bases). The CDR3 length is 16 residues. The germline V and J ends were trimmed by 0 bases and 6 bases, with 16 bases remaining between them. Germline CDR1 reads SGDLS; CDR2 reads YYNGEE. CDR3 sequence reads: CASSVGVRDSPNEQFF. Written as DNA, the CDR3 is TGTGCCAGCAGCGTAGGGGTACGGGATTCCCCCAATGAGCAGTTCTTC.

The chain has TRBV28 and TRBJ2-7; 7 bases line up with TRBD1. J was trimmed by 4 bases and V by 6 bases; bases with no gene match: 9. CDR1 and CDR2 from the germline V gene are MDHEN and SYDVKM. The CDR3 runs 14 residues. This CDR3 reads CASSAFRDSYEQYF. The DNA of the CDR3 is TGTGCCAGCAGCGCCTTCCGGGACAGTTACGAGCAGTACTTC.

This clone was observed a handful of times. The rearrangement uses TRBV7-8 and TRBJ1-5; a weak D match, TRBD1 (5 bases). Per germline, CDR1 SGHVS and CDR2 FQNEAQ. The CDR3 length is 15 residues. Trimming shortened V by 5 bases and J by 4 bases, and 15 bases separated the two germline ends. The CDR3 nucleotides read TGTGCCAGCAGCCTGACCGGGCAGGGAAATCAGCCCCAGCATTTT. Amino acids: CASSLTGQGNQPQHF.

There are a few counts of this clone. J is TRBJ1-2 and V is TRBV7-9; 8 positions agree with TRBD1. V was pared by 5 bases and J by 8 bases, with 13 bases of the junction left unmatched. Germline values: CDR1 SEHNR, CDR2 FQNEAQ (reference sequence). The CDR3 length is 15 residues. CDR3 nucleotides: TGTGCCAGCAGCCCCACTCTTTCTTCAGGGGGCGGCTACACCTTC. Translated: CASSPTLSSGGGYTF.

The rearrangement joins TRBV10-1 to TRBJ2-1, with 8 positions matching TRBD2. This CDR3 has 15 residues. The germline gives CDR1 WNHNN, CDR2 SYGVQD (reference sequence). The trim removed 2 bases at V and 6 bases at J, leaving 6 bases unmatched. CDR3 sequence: CASSESGRGVNEQFF. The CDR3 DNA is TGCGCCAGCAGTGAGAGCGGGAGAGGGGTCAATGAGCAGTTCTTC.

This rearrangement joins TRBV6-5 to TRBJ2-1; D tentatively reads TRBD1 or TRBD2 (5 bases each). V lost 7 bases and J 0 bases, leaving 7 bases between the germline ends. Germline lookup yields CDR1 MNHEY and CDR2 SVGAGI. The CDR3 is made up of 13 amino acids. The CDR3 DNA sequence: TGTGCCAGCATCGGGACCTCCTACAATGAGCAGTTCTTC. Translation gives CASIGTSYNEQFF.

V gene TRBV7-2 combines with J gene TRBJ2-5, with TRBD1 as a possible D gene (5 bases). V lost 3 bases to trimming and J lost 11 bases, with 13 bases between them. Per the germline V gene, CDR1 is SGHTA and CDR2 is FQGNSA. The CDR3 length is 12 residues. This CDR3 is CASSLTGQGQYF. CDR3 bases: TGTGCCAGCAGCTTGACTGGGCAGGGTCAGTACTTC.

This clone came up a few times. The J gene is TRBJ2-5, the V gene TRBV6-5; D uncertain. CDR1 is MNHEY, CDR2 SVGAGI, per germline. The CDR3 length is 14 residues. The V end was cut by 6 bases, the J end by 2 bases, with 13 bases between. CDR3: CASSLTLAQETQYF. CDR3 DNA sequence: TGTGCCAGCAGCCTGACATTGGCTCAAGAGACCCAGTACTTC.

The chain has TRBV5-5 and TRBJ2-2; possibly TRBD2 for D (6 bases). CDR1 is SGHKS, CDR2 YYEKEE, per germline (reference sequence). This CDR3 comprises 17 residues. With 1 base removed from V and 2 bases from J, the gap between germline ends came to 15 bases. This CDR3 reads CASSLRFAGRNTGELFF. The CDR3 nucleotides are TGTGCCAGCAGCTTGAGATTCGCGGGAAGAAACACCGGGGAGCTGTTTTTT. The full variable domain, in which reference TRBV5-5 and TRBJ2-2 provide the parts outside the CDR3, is DAGVTQSPTHLIKTRGQQVTLRCSPISGHKSVSWYQQVLGQGPQFIFQYYEKEERGRGNFPDRFSARQFPNYSSELNVNALLLGDSALYLCASSLRFAGRNTGELFFGEGSRLTVL.

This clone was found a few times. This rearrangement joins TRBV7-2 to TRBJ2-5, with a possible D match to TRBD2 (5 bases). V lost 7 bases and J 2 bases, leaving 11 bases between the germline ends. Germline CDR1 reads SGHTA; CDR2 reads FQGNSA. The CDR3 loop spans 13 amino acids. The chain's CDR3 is CASKGSGQETQYF. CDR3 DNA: TGTGCCAGCAAAGGGAGCGGACAAGAGACCCAGTACTTC.

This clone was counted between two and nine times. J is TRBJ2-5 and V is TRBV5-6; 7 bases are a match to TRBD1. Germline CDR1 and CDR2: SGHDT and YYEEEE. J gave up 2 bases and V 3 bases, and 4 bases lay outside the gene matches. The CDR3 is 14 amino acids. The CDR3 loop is CASSYRQGQETQYF. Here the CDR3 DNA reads TGTGCCAGCAGCTACAGACAGGGACAAGAGACCCAGTACTTC.

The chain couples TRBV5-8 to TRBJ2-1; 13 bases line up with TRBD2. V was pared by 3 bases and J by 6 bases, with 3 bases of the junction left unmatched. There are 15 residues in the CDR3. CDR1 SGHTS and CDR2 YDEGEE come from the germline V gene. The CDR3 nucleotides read TGTGCCAGCAGCTCGGGACTAGCGGGACTCAATGAGCAGTTCTTC. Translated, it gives CASSSGLAGLNEQFF.

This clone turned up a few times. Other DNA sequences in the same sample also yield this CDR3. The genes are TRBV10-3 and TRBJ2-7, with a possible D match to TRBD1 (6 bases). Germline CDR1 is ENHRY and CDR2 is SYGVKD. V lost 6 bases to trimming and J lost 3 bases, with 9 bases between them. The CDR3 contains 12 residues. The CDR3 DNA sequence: TGTGCCATCAGCCCGACAGGCTACGAGCAGTACTTC. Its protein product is CAISPTGYEQYF.

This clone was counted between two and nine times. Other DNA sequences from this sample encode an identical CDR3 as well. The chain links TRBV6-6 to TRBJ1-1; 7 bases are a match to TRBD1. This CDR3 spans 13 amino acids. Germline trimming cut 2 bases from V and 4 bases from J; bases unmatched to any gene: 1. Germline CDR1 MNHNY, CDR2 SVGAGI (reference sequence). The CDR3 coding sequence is TGTGCCAGCAGTTACAACAGGGGCACTGAAGCTTTCTTT. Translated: CASSYNRGTEAFF.

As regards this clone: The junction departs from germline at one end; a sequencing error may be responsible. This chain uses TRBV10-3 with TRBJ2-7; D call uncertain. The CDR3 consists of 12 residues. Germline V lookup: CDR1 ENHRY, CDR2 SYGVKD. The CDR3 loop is CASSYSTYEQYF. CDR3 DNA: TGTGCCAGCAGTTACTCGACCTACGAGCAGTACTTC.

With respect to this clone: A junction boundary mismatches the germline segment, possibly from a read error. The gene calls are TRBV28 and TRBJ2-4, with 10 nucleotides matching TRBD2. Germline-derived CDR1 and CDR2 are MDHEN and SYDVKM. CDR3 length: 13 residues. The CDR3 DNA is TGTGCCAGCAGGGACGGACTAGCGGCTCCTAACGACTTC. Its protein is CASRDGLAAPNDF. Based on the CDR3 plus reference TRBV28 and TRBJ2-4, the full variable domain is DVKVTQSSRYLVKRTGEKVFLECVQDMDHENMFWYRQDPGLGLRLIYFSYDVKMKEKGDIPEGYSVSREKKERFSLILESASTNQTSMYLCASRDGLAAPNDFGAGTRLSVL.

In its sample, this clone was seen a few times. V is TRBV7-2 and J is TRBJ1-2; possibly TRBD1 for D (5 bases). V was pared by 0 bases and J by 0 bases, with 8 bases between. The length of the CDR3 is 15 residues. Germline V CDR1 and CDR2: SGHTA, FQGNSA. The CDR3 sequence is CASSLAAGPNYGYTF. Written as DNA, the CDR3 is TGTGCCAGCAGCTTAGCGGCGGGGCCTAACTATGGCTACACCTTC.

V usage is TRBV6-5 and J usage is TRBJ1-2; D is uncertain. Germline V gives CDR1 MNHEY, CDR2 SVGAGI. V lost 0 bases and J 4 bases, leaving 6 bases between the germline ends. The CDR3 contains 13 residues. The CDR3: CASSYSKTYGYTF. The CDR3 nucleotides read TGTGCCAGCAGTTACTCTAAAACCTATGGCTACACCTTC.

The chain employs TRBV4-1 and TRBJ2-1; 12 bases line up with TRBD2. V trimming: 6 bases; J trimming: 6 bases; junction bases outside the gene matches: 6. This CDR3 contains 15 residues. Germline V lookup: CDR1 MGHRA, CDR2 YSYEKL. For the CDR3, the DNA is TGCGCCAGCAGTCGACTAGCGGGAGCGGTCAATGAGCAGTTCTTC. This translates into CASSRLAGAVNEQFF.

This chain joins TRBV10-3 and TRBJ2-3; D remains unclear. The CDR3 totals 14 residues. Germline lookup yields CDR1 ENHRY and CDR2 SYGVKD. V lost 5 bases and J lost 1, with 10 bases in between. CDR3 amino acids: CAISPRRGTDTQYF. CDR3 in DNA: TGTGCCATCAGTCCCCGCCGAGGCACAGATACGCAGTATTTT.

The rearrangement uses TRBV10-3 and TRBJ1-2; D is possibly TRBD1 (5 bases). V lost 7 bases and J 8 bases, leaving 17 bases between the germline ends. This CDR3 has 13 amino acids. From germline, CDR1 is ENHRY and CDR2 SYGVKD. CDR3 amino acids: CAIKGDRNGGYTF. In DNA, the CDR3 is TGTGCCATCAAAGGGGACCGTAATGGCGGCTACACCTTC.

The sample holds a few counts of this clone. The CDR3 is CASSGDRGILTQYF. CDR3 coding DNA: TGTGCCAGCAGCGGTGACAGGGGCATATTGACGCAGTATTTT. This chain links TRBV9 with TRBJ2-3; TRBD1 matches 8 bases. Germline CDR1 SGDLS, CDR2 YYNGEE. Trimming cost V 3 bases and J 9 bases; bases outside gene matches: 9. The CDR3 is 14 amino acids.

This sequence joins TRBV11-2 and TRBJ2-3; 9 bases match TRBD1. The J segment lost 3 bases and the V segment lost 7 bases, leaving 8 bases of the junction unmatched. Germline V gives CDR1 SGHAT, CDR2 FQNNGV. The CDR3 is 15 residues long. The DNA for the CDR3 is TGTGCCAGCAACTCATGGACAGGGGATACAGATACGCAGTATTTT. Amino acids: CASNSWTGDTDTQYF.

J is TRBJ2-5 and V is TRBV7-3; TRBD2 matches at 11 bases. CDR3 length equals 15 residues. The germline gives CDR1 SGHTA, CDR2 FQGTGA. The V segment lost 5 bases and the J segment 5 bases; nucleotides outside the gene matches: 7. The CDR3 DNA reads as TGTGCCAGCAGCCTTACTAGCGGGAGTTGGGAGACCCAGTACTTC. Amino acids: CASSLTSGSWETQYF.

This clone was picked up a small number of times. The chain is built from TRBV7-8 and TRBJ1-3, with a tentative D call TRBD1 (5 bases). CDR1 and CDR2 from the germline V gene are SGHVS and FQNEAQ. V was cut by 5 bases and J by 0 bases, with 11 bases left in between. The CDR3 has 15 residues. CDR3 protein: CASSRGQASGNTIYF. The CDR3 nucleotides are TGTGCCAGCAGCCGTGGACAAGCCTCTGGAAACACCATATATTTT.